This TCR beta chain was recorded in a study of T cells in Graves' hyperthyroidism and ophthalmopathy. Patients showing uncontrolled infection, other autoimmune disease, pregnancy or lactation were ineligible. Template material for amplifying TCR beta CDR3 regions consisted of RNA transcripts. HTBI primers drove first-round RT-PCR of the TCR CDR3. TCRdb passed the multiplex PCR reads through MiXCR, listing each CDR3 protein once. The table lists about 530,000 distinct CDR3 sequences, roughly 17% of them singletons. Germline CDR1 and CDR2: SNHLY and FYNNEI. This CDR3 spans 14 amino acids. Deletions cut 6 bases from V and 7 bases from J, with 16 bases between. This clonotype was detected only a few times.

Material: blood. This TCR was recovered from a woman aged 18-29 years with Graves' ophthalmopathy. The chain has TRBV2 and TRBJ2-1, with unresolved D. CDR3 in DNA: TGTGCCAGCAGGGCAGATTTTCTAGGTAATGAGCAGTTCTTC. Its protein product is CASRADFLGNEQFF.